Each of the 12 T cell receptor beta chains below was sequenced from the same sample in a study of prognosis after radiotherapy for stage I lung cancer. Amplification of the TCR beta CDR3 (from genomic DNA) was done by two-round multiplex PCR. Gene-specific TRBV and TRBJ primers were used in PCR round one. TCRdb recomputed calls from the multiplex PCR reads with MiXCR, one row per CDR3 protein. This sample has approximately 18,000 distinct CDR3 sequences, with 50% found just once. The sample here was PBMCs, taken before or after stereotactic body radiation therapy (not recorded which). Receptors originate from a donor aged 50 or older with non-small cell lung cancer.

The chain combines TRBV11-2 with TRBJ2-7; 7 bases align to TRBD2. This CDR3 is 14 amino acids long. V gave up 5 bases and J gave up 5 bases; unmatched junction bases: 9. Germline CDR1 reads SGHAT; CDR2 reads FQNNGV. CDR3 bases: TGTGCCAGCAGCCTCGGGGGGTCTATACACGAGCAGTACTTC. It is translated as CASSLGGSIHEQYF.

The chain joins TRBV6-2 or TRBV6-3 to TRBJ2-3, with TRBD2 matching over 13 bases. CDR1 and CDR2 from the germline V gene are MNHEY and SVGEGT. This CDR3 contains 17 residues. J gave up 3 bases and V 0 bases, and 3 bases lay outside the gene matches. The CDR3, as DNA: TGTGCCAGCAGTTACTCTTGGACTAGCGGGAGAACAGATACGCAGTATTTT. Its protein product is CASSYSWTSGRTDTQYF.

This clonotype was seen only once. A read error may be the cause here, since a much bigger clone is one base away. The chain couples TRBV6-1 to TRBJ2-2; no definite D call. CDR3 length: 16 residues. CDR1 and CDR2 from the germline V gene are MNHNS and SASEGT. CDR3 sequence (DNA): TGTGCCGGCAGTGAAGTTGGGTGCGCGAACACCGGGGAGCTGTTTTTT. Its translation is CAGSEVGCANTGELFF.

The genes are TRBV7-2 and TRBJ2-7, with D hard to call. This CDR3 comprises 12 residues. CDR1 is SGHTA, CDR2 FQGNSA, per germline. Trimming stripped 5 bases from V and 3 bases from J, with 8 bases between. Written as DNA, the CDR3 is TGTGCCAGCAGCCGCCCCGGCTACGAGCAGTACTTC. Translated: CASSRPGYEQYF.

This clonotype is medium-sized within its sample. CDR3 protein: CASSDGGGRANEQFF. As DNA, the CDR3 is TGCGCCAGCAGCGACGGGGGAGGGAGGGCCAATGAGCAGTTCTTC. The chain recombines TRBV5-1 with TRBJ2-1, with 7 bases identical to TRBD2. The length of the CDR3 is 15 residues. V trimming: 4 bases; J trimming: 6 bases; junction bases outside the gene matches: 10. Germline V gene data show CDR1 as SGHRS and CDR2 as YFSETQ.

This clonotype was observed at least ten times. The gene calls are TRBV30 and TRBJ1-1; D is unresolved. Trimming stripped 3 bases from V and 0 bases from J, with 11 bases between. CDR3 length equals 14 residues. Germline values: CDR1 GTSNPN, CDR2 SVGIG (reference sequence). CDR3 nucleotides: TGTGCCTGGAGAGCGGTCCTCATGAACACTGAAGCTTTCTTT. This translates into CAWRAVLMNTEAFF.

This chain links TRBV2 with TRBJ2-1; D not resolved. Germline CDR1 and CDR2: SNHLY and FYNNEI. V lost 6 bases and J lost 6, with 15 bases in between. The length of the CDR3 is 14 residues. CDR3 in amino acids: CASRGWVSSNEQFF. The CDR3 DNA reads TGTGCCAGCAGGGGCTGGGTGTCGTCCAATGAGCAGTTCTTC.

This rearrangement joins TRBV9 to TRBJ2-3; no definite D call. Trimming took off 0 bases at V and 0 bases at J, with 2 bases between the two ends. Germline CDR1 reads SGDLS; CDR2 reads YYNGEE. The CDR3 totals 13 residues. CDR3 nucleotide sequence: TGTGCCAGCAGCGTAGGAAGCACAGATACGCAGTATTTT. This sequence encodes CASSVGSTDTQYF.

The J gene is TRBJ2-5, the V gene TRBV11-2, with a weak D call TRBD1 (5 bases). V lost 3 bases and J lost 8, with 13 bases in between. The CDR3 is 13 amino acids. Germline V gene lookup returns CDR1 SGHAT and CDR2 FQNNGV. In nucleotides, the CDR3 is TGTGCCAGCAGCTTCGGCAGGGTGTATACCCAGTACTTC. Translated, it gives CASSFGRVYTQYF.

Here the CDR3 DNA reads TGTGCCAGCAGAGGATATGGGGCGGATACGCAGTATTTT. Residues: CASRGYGADTQYF. V is TRBV28 and J is TRBJ2-3; a possible D gene is TRBD1 (5 bases). V shed 6 bases and J shed 6 bases, with 13 bases lying between them. Germline CDR1 reads MDHEN; CDR2 reads SYDVKM. The CDR3 has 13 residues.

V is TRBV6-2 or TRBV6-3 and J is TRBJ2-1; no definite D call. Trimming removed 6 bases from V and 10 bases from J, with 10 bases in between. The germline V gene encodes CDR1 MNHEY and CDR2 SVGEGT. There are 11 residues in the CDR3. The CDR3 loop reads CASRFLGEQFF. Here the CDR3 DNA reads TGTGCCAGCAGATTCCTAGGGGAGCAGTTCTTC.

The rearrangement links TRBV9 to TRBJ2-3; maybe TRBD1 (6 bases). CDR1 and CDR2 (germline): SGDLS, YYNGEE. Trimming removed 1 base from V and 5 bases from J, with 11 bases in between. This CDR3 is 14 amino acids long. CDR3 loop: CASSVRPGEDTQYF. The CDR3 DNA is TGTGCCAGCAGCGTACGGCCAGGGGAAGATACGCAGTATTTT.